The sequence of this TCR beta chain was determined in a study of cytomegalovirus exposure and HLA in healthy donors (dated by TCRdb to between 2016 and 2019). Study-wide context: According to an earlier analysis of a few hundred of the donors, some 180 million T cells yielded 117 million unique TCR beta sequences and less than 300 Gb of sequence data. An early release that covered fewer than 750 HLA-typed donors contained approximately 300 gigabases of sequencing data and about 93 million unique TCR sequences. The genetic ancestry cluster associated with self-reported Caucasian donors included around four fifths of the roughly 400 genotyped donors. The study was designed to test whether signatures of past pathogen exposure could be identified by cataloging public T cell receptors. The T cell repertoires of under 700 subjects were profiled by immunosequencing and related to cytomegalovirus serostatus. Besides the first cohort of roughly 640 subjects, a separate validation cohort made up of 120 different subjects was used. To predict cytomegalovirus infection status, the study combined high-throughput TCR immunosequencing, statistical association of individual TCRs with disease status, and machine learning. A later analysis re-analyzed previously published TCR beta repertoires from roughly 630 donors and added high-resolution HLA genotyping to study TCR occurrence patterns. In the later analysis, no new phenotypic data were used to find candidate immune exposures; instead, reliance was placed on TCR beta sequences and their occurrence across donors. To decide whether each TCR beta V gene segment behaved as functional or pseudogenic, an earlier analysis of some 600 of the donors relied on high-throughput TCR beta sequencing. Donor age, sex, ethnicity and CMV serostatus were compiled alongside the repertoire data. Genome-wide SNP genotypes for about 65% of the roughly 700 donors were used in a later genetic analysis, which treated that subset as a discovery cohort. All discovery cohort repertoires had been generated using a single sequencing platform. Class I and class II HLA loci were covered by the typing at four-digit resolution. The number of donors typed differed by locus, with roughly 629-640 for A, B, C, DRB1 and DQB1, over 500 for DQA1, about 610 for DPA1, and some 440 for DPB1. Five DR-DQ haplotypes were handled as single units for association and clustering because linkage in the cohort was strong. Among a few hundred genotyped donors of the cohort, an average of around 240,000 unique TCR beta nucleotide sequences were sequenced per donor, roughly 20% of them non-productive.

General conclusions and limits of the study: In a later analysis, HLA-associated TCR beta chains were found to be more clonally expanded and to have lower generation probabilities than equally common non-associated chains. Linkage disequilibrium might explain the correlated functional status among segregating V segments, but an unknown experimental factor could not be excluded. According to a later analysis, TCR association rates differed among HLA loci, with DRB1 alleles showing the most associated TCRs and HLA-C alleles showing the fewest. The authors suggested that the approach could potentially be generalized to other disease states and immunological phenotypes. Several of the top co-occurrence clusters appeared to be linked to parvovirus B19, influenza, CMV and Epstein-Barr virus, according to a later analysis. In vitro tests confirmed that three of the cytomegalovirus-associated TCR beta chains recognize cytomegalovirus antigens. In a later genetic analysis, a missense DCLRE1C variant was associated with V-gene and J-gene trimming of TCR beta chains, and the association was replicated in an independent cohort. A further reported finding was that TCR beta sequences accurately predicted the HLA-A and HLA-B alleles for most subjects in the first cohort. According to a later genetic analysis, donors in an Asian-associated ancestry cluster had fewer N-insertions in productive TCRs than the approximately 700-donor mean. Because counts were too low, roughly 17 rarely observed V segments, including chromosome 9 orphons, were left out of the earlier analysis of 587 of the donors. The presence/absence analyses assumed that sequencing depth was roughly uniform across donors, and that assumption may not be true. Most CMV-associated TCR beta chains appeared to be HLA-restricted in a later analysis, and the HLA associations seemed to be driven largely by CMV exposure. Most TCR sequences were observed very rarely across donors, whereas some public TCRs were present in many individuals. The classifier was reported to diagnose cytomegalovirus status with high specificity and sensitivity in both the original and validation cohorts. Because HLA typing was unavailable for some donors at each locus, only the typed subset was used in association tests. A later analysis associated 15,000 to 20,000 TCR beta sequences with specific HLA alleles at a false discovery rate of 0.05. A total of about 150 TCR beta chains were listed by the study as associated with cytomegalovirus. In this cohort, only TCR beta chains were sequenced, and detectable features were limited by the absence of alpha or paired-chain data. CMV serostatus was the only immune exposure information available for the cohort. Some IMGT-functional V segments, including TRBV6-2 and TRBV6-3, could not be distinguished by the 87-base-pair reads and were therefore excluded. A cluster of highly shared sequence variants was judged likely to be a technical artifact of the sequencing pipeline. In an earlier analysis of some 500 of the donors, most TCR beta V segments appeared in productive rearrangements about 87% or about 30% of the time, broadly matching IMGT annotations. Assigning TCR associations to individual alleles was difficult when HLA alleles, especially DR and DQ, strongly co-occurred.

On this clone: This receptor's antigen is unknown.

The CDR3 numbers 14 residues from cysteine through phenylalanine. The sequence is cut down to CDR3 DNA, 42 bases in frame from base 1. Looking up the germline V gene yields CDR1 SGHRS and CDR2 YFSETQ. V gives up 5 bases and J gives up 2 bases, and the segment between their germline ends measures 14 bases. The library was generated by the immunoSEQ multiplex PCR assay. The multiplex PCR relied on a mix of 60 forward primers for TCR Vbeta segments and 13 reverse primers for TCR Jbeta segments. The CDR3 region of rearranged TCR beta genes was amplified from genomic DNA with a multiplex PCR assay. The amplified TCR beta libraries were sequenced on the Illumina HiSeq System as 87-base-pair reads. On the study's bioinformatics: Across the 600 to 700 repertoires, a later analysis counted approximately 75 million unique TCR beta chains, approximately 12 million of which were shared by at least two donors. A nearest-neighbor algorithm error-corrected the raw reads and collapsed the reads into unique sequences, merging closely related sequences to remove PCR and sequencing errors. Alignment of CDR3 sequences to IMGT reference sequences was used to assign V, D and J gene segments. Each retained sequence needed at least a six-nucleotide match to both a V gene segment and a J gene segment. A rearrangement counted as productive if the CDR3 had no stop codons and remained in frame with V and J, and every other rearrangement counted as non-productive. CDR3 was defined according to IMGT convention as the region running from the second conserved V-encoded cysteine to the conserved J-encoded phenylalanine. In an earlier analysis of roughly 580 of the donors, sequences lacking an unambiguous match to a single V gene segment were excluded. In an earlier analysis of several hundred of the donors, V segments were called functional above 56.7% productive rearrangements and were called segregating when the between-donor standard deviation exceeded 5%. A statistical classification framework was developed to diagnose cytomegalovirus status using the catalog of TCR beta chain sequences. V and J gene assignment, in a later analysis, came from comparing TCR nucleotide sequences with IMGT/GENE-DB human TR gene sequences. Using the TCRdist pipeline, a later analysis assigned CDR3 sequences along with most-parsimonious VDJ recombination scenarios. A later analysis defined each TCR beta chain by its CDR3 amino acid sequence plus V-gene family, and excluded reads lacking a unique V-gene family. As a way to deal with suspected cross-contamination and a sequencing artifact, a later analysis dropped more than 500 nucleotide sequences that were highly shared and had low generation probability. In a later analysis, a clonal expansion index for each public chain was calculated from normalized within-repertoire ranks of inferred template counts. In a later analysis, generation probabilities were computed using a VDJ recombination model fitted to out-of-frame rearrangements, and the results were checked against IGoR. In a later analysis, TCR-TCR, TCR-HLA and TCR-CMV co-occurrence was scored with hypergeometric tests, and a repertoire-size bias correction was applied to TCR pairs. False discovery rates were estimated in a later analysis by permuting HLA or CMV assignments 20 times. A later analysis grouped co-occurring TCRs with DBSCAN, adding TCRdist sequence similarity when clustering within HLA-allele-positive subsets. Co-occurrence clustering excluded repertoires with fewer than 30,000 or more than 120,000 public chains, plus five with anomalous nucleotide sharing. As stored in TCRdb, this immuneACCESS dataset retains in-frame rearrangements with V and J assigned. A fraction of the clones does not appear; measured against another copy, unresolved V genes explain less than half of the discrepancy, and the remainder lacks a known reason. V, J and clone size are those of that table, while D and trimming were read from the DNA. The table held for this sample gives approximately 110,000 clones. Jointly, the top ten make up roughly 0.94% of the sample.

The cohort was made up of approximately 670 healthy bone marrow donors. Cohort members were all nominally healthy when sampled, although unrecorded immune exposures were likely present. The donor was CMV seronegative and was included in the group of about 400 seronegative cohort members. A peripheral blood sample was provided by each donor, and peripheral blood mononuclear cells were used for TCR beta sequencing. The Qiagen DNeasy Blood Extraction Kit was used to extract genomic DNA from the blood cell samples. The receptor's source is a man younger than 35 in good health and CMV-seronegative. The chain was built from TRBV5-1 and TRBJ2-7; tentative D gene TRBD1, with 7 bases matching. The sequencing sample was made of PBMCs. Here is the DNA: TGCGCCAGCAGGGCCGGAGGGGGCGCCTACGAGCAGTACTTC. It translates as CASRAGGGAYEQYF.